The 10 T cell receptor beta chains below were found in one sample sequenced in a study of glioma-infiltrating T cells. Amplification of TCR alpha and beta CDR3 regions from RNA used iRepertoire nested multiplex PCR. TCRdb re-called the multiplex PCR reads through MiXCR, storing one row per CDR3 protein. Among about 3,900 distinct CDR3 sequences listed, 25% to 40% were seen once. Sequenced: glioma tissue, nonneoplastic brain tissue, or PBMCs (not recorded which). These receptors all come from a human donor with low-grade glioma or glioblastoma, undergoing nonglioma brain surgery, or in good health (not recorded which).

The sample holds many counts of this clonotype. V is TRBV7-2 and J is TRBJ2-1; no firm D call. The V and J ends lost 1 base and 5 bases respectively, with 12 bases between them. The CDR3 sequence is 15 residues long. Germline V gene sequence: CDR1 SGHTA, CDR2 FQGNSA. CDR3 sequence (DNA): TGTGCCAGCAGCTTAGGAACAGCGCGGAACAATGAGCAGTTCTTC. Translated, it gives CASSLGTARNNEQFF.

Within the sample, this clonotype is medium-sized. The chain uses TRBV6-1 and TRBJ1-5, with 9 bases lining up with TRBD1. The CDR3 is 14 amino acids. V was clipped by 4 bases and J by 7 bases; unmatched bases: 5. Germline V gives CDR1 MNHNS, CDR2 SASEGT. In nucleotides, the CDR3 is TGTGCCAGCAGTGTGACAGGGGGATACCAGCCCCAGCATTTT. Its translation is CASSVTGGYQPQHF.

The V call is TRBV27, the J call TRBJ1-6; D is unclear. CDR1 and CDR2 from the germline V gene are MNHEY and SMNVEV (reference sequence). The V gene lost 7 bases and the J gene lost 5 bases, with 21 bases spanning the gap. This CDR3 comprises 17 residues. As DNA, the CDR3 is TGTGCCAGCATCTCCCCGAAGGCACAGCACGATAATTCACCCCTCCACTTT. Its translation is CASISPKAQHDNSPLHF.

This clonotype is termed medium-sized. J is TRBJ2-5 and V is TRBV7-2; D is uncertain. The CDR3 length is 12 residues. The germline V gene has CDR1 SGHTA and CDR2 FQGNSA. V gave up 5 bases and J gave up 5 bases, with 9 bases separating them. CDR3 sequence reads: CASSGSGETQYF. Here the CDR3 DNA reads TGTGCCAGCAGCGGGTCTGGGGAGACCCAGTACTTC. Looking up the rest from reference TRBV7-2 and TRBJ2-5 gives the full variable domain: GAGVSQSPSNKVTEKGKDVELRCDPISGHTALYWYRQSLGQGLEFLIYFQGNSAPDKSGLPSDRFSAERTGGSVSTLTIQRTQQEDSAVYLCASSGSGETQYFGPGTRLLVL.

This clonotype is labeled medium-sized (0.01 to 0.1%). The CDR3 sequence: CASTQKVNTEAFF. The CDR3 DNA reads as TGTGCCAGCACCCAAAAGGTGAACACTGAAGCTTTCTTT. The rearrangement uses TRBV7-2 and TRBJ1-1; D is uncertain. Looked up from germline, CDR1 is SGHTA and CDR2 is FQGNSA. Between the trimmed V and J ends, which lost 7 bases and 0 bases, there was a span of 9 bases. There are 13 residues in the CDR3.

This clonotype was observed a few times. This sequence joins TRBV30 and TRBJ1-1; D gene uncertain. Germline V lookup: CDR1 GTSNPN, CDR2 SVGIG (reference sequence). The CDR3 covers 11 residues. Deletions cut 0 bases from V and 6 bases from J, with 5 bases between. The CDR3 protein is CAWSVLSEAFF. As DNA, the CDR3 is TGTGCCTGGAGTGTCCTTTCTGAAGCTTTCTTT.

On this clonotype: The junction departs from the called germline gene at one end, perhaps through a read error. The CDR3 loop reads CASREELACEQYF. CDR3 nucleotides: TGCGCCAGCAGGGAGGAGCTAGCCTGCGAGCAGTACTTC. The chain joins TRBV6-2 or TRBV6-3 to TRBJ2-7; D is perhaps TRBD2 (6 bases). The germline CDR1 and CDR2 sequences are MNHEY and SVGEGT. This CDR3 contains 13 residues.

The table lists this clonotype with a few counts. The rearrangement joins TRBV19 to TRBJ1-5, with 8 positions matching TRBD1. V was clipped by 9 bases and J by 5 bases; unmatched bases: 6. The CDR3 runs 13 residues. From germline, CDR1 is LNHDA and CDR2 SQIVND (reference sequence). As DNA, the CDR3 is TGTGCCAGGGACAGGGCAAGCGATCAGCCCCAGCATTTT. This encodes CARDRASDQPQHF.

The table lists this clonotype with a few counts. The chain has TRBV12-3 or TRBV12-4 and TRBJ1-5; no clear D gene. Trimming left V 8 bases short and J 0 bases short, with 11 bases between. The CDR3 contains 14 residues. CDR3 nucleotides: TGTGCCAGCGGGGTGGGGAATAGCAATCAGCCCCAGCATTTT. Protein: CASGVGNSNQPQHF.

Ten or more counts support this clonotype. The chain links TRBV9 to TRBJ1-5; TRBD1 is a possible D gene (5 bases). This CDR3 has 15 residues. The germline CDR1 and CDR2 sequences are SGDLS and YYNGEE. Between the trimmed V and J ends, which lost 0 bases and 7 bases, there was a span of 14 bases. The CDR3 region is CASSVGEGFGQPQHF. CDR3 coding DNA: TGTGCCAGCAGCGTAGGTGAGGGGTTCGGACAGCCCCAGCATTTT.